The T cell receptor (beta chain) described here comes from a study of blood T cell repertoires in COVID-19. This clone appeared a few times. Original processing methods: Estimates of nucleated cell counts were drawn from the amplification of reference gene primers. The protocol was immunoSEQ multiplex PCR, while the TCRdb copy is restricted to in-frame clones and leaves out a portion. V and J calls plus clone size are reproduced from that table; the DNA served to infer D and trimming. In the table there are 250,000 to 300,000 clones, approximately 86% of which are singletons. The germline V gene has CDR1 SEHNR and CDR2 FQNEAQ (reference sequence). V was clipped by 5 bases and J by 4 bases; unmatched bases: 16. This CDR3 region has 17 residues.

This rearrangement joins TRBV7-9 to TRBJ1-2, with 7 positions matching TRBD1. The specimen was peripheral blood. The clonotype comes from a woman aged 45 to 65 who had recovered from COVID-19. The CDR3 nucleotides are TGTGCCAGCAGCCCGCCGGGATCGGCAGGGGGACTCTATGGCTACACCTTC. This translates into CASSPPGSAGGLYGYTF.